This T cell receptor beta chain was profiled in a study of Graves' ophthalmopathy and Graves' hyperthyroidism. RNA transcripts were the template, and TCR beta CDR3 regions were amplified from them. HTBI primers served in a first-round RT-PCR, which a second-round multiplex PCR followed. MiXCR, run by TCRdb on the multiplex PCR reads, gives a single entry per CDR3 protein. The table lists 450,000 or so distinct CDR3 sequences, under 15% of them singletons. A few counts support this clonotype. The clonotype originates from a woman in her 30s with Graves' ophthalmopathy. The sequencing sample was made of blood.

The CDR3 protein is CASSPKTLGNSNQPQHF. DNA for the CDR3: TGTGCCAGCAGCCCAAAGACGTTGGGCAATAGCAATCAGCCCCAGCATTTT. The rearrangement uses TRBV28 and TRBJ1-5; unclear D gene. The V gene's germline CDR1 is MDHEN and CDR2 SYDVKM. V lost 6 bases and J lost 0, with 18 bases in between. The CDR3 length is 17 residues.